The present entry profiles one T cell receptor (beta chain) with its context. Its specificity is unknown. This record comes from a study of long-term antiretroviral therapy in people with HIV. This CDR3 has 14 residues. The V gene's germline CDR1 is SGHTA and CDR2 FQGTGA. Trimming shortened V by 5 bases and J by 2 bases, and 12 bases separated the two germline ends. Held in samples before DNA extraction were roughly 0.9-11 million cryopreserved PBMC. This was the immunoSEQ v3.0 assay at survey level. The protocol was immunoSEQ multiplex PCR, while the TCRdb copy is restricted to in-frame clones and leaves out a portion. The repertoire includes nearly 50,000 clones, around four fifths of them detected once, and around 3.1% sits in the top ten. General study findings and limits: Repertoires looked antigen-experienced, with only a slight naive shift after ART. Diversity measured after ART increased yet remained under transplant donor controls.

This clonotype was sampled from a woman aged 18-30 years with HIV. V usage is TRBV7-3 and J usage is TRBJ1-2, with no clear D. The sample in question was unsorted PBMCs, obtained 0.8 years after starting antiretroviral therapy. This CDR3 reads CASSAHGGNYGYTF. CDR3 DNA: TGTGCCAGCAGCGCCCACGGTGGGAACTATGGCTACACCTTC.